One TCR beta chain is described in this entry. The antigen this receptor binds is unknown. Per-base qualities were not stored, and no clone one base away is much larger. Each collaborating institution followed its own protocols to collect whole blood in K2EDTA tubes. For TCRbeta analysis, collaborators shipped samples as frozen whole blood, isolated PBMCs, or DNA extracted from either of those sample types. CDR1 WNHNN and CDR2 SYGVQD are derived from the germline V gene (reference sequence). Relative to germline, V is 5 bases shorter and J is 2 bases shorter, with 15 bases between their ends. Spanning cysteine to phenylalanine, the CDR3 consists of 15 amino acids. Of all the DNA, just the CDR3 is kept, 45 bases in frame from base 1. The immunoSEQ Assay, a bias-controlled multiplex PCR, was used to amplify TCRbeta CDR3 regions from genomic DNA. Per the source publication's procedure: Nucleated cell counts per sample were estimated from amplification of reference gene primers within the assay. To quantify the absolute abundance of each unique TCRbeta CDR3 rearrangement, sequence reads were collapsed and filtered. For each sample, productive Simpson clonality was calculated as the square root of Simpson's diversity index across productive rearrangements. TCRdb provides this immuneACCESS table in a form limited to in-frame rearrangements. Some clones are lacking; in checked studies, under half of them reflect an unresolved V gene, and why the rest are absent is not known. V, J and clone size are taken as reported in that table, and D and trimming were inferred from the DNA itself. This sample is represented by approximately 240,000 clones; approximately 84% of them were singletons. Roughly 2.4% of the sample comes from the top ten.

This sample is part of a study of blood T cell repertoires in COVID-19 (TCRdb year 2020). About the investigation overall: Collaborator samples came from the United States, Italy and Spain and covered acute and convalescent phases of COVID-19. The material from the prospective study consisted of cDNA or gDNA derived from T cells, B-cell-depleted T cells, or PBMCs. The dataset comprised deeply sampled blood TCRbeta repertoires from subjects exposed to, actively infected with, or recovered from COVID-19. The repertoires were released in a freely available public database intended as a resource for research on the immune response to SARS-CoV-2. Samples were obtained from the ongoing ImmuneRACE study (first 160 participants) and from over 1,000 subjects provided by 6 global collaborators. Nearly every sample came with metadata listing a de-identified subject ID, COVID-19 status, age in years and sex. Where HLA class I and class II types were available, the types were taken from metadata supplied by the sample provider, not from assay-based typing. Points the paper makes about the study in general: The quantity of clinical and demographic metadata differed by source and by participant and was supplied without curation.

The TCR was taken from a woman aged 55-69 years with acute or convalescent COVID-19. The V gene is TRBV10-1 and the J gene is TRBJ1-2, and TRBD1 may be the D gene, going by 6 matching bases. The sequenced sample was peripheral blood. The nucleotide sequence reads as follows: TGCGCCAGCAGTAATCCGGGACACCTAAACTATGGCTACACCTTC. Its protein product is CASSNPGHLNYGYTF.